The clone carrying this T cell receptor (beta chain) was observed once. The antigen is undetermined. Trimming took off 1 base at V and 6 bases at J, with 10 bases between the two ends. CDR3 length: 15 residues. CDR1 LGHDT and CDR2 YNNKEL come from the germline V gene (reference sequence). This record comes from a study of T cell responses to AZD1222 COVID-19 vaccine. Study in general: Doses given second, at about 4 or about 12 weeks, were pooled.

Findings of the study overall: Spike-specific TCR breadth and depth were elevated following two AZD1222 doses.

Profiling relied on immunoSEQ multiplex PCR, and the TCRdb table lists in-frame clones only, not all of them. The sample consists of 90,000 to 140,000 clones, 70% to 90% of them appearing once. Here the sequenced sample was peripheral blood, taken on day 0 of AZD1222 vaccination. The chain recombines TRBV3-1 (or the pseudogene TRBV3-2) with TRBJ1-6; a possible D gene is TRBD1 (5 bases). This receptor was taken from an adult in good health. CDR3 nucleotides: TGTGCCAGCAGCCAAGCATCAGGGAGTAATTCACCCCTCCACTTT. It codes for CASSQASGSNSPLHF.